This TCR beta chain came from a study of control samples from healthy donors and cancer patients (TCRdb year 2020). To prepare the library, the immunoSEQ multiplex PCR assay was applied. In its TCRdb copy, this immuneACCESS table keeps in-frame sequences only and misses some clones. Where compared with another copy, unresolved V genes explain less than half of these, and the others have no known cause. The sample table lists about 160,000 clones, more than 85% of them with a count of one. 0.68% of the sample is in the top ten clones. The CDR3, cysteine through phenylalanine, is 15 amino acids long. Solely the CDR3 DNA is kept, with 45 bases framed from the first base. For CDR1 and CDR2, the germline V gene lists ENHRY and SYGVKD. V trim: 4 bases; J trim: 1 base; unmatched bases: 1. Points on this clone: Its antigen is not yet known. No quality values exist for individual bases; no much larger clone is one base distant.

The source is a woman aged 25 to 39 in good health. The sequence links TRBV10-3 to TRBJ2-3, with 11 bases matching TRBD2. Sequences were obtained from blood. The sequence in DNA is TGTGCCATCAGTGCACTAGCGGGAGGCACAGATACGCAGTATTTT. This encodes CAISALAGGTDTQYF.